This entry lists 18 T cell receptor beta chains sequenced from one sample in a study of T cells in localized non-small cell lung cancer. Only in-frame clones appear in the TCRdb table, and some are missing; sequencing was by immunoSEQ multiplex PCR. The sample lists some 2,000 clones; 25% to 30% were seen once. The material sequenced was lung tumor tissue, taken before any cancer treatment. Receptors originate from a male donor older than 55 with stage III lung adenocarcinoma.

This clone is judged large (0.1 to 1%). V usage is TRBV6-8 and J usage is TRBJ1-4; 8 bases line up with TRBD1. Germline CDR1 MNHGY, CDR2 SAAAGT. This CDR3 region has 15 residues. With V trimmed by 0 bases and J by 8 bases, 5 bases remained unmatched. This CDR3 reads CASSYSGQGGEKLFF. CDR3 sequence (DNA): TGTGCCAGCAGTTACTCCGGACAGGGAGGGGAAAAACTGTTTTTT.

This clone occurred once. The chain is built from TRBV7-1 and TRBJ2-7; weak D call: TRBD1 (7 bases). TRBV7-1 is reported as an ORF; its role is uncertain. The CDR3 runs 15 residues. Trimming took 5 bases from V and 2 from J, leaving 16 bases between them. The CDR3 is CASSAGTANTYEQYF. DNA of the CDR3: TGTGCCAGCAGCGCGGGGACAGCAAACACCTACGAGCAGTACTTC.

The genes are TRBV18 and TRBJ1-5; 10 bases match TRBD1. Germline CDR1 reads KGHSH; CDR2 reads LQKENI. The CDR3 is made up of 14 amino acids. With 6 bases clipped from V and 5 bases from J, the junction kept 4 bases outside the gene matches. The DNA of the CDR3 is TGTGCCAGCTCGCTGACAGGGGGCGATCAGCCCCAGCATTTT. This gives the protein CASSLTGGDQPQHF.

This clone was observed a handful of times. The chain joins TRBV11-3 to TRBJ2-7; a weak D match, TRBD1 (5 bases). Per the germline V gene, CDR1 is SGHNT and CDR2 is YENEEA. V lost 0 bases to trimming and J lost 6 bases, with 15 bases between them. The CDR3 contains 15 residues. CDR3 amino acids: CASSLDHRMGFEQYF. In nucleotides, the CDR3 is TGTGCCAGCAGCTTAGACCACAGGATGGGGTTCGAGCAGTACTTC.

The V call is TRBV6-8, the J call TRBJ2-7, with a weak D call TRBD1 (5 bases). The V and J ends lost 4 bases and 3 bases respectively, with 13 bases between them. Germline V gene lookup returns CDR1 MNHGY and CDR2 SAAAGT. This CDR3 is built from 14 residues. The CDR3 reads CASSLQGGNYEQYF. CDR3 DNA sequence: TGTGCCAGCAGTTTGCAGGGTGGGAACTACGAGCAGTACTTC.

This clone showed up just a few times. The V call is TRBV7-7, the J call TRBJ1-3; D not certain. V shed 8 bases and J shed 0 bases, with 14 bases lying between them. Germline V gene lookup returns CDR1 SSHAT and CDR2 FNYEAQ (reference sequence). The CDR3 contains 15 residues. In DNA, the CDR3 is TGTGCCAGCCGAAAGGGCTACCCCTCTGGAAACACCATATATTTT. It codes for CASRKGYPSGNTIYF.

This clone was counted once. The genes are TRBV30 and TRBJ1-4; TRBD1 agrees at 9 bases. CDR3 length: 18 amino acids. V gave up 2 bases and J gave up 4 bases; unmatched junction bases: 14. CDR1 is GTSNPN and CDR2 is SVGIG in the germline V gene (reference sequence). CDR3 protein: CAWSSTTEMGQGNEKLFF. DNA of the CDR3: TGTGCCTGGAGTAGCACGACAGAGATGGGACAGGGTAATGAAAAACTGTTTTTT. Full variable domain (remainder filled in from reference TRBV30 and TRBJ1-4): SQTIHQWPATLVQPVGSPLSLECTVEGTSNPNLYWYRQAAGRGLQLLFYSVGIGQISSEVPQNLSASRPQDRQFILSSKKLLLSDSGFYLCAWSSTTEMGQGNEKLFFGSGTQLSVL.

A few counts support this clone. V and J are TRBV6-8 and TRBJ1-2; D ambiguous. With 10 bases removed from V and 8 bases from J, the gap between germline ends came to 17 bases. The CDR3 length is 12 residues. Germline V lookup: CDR1 MNHGY, CDR2 SAAAGT. The CDR3 sequence: CATRPEGAGYTF. The CDR3 DNA follows: TGTGCCACCCGGCCCGAAGGAGCCGGCTACACCTTC.

This clone showed up just a few times. The chain recombines TRBV6-8 with TRBJ2-5; D ambiguous. V was cut by 0 bases and J by 1 base, with 6 bases left in between. This CDR3 has 14 residues. Germline V gene sequence: CDR1 MNHGY, CDR2 SAAAGT. This CDR3 reads CASSYSGSQETQYF. DNA of the CDR3: TGTGCCAGCAGTTACTCCGGCAGCCAAGAGACCCAGTACTTC.

This clone has just one count. This chain links TRBV7-2 with TRBJ2-3, with a possible D match to TRBD1 (6 bases). The V end lost 5 bases, the J end lost 0 bases, and 15 bases lay between the germline ends. CDR3 length equals 16 residues. Germline values: CDR1 SGHTA, CDR2 FQGNSA. The CDR3 loop is CASSPRTASSTDTQYF. The CDR3 DNA is TGTGCCAGCAGCCCTAGGACAGCCTCTAGCACAGATACGCAGTATTTT.

The chain couples TRBV29-1 to TRBJ2-1; no definite D call. V was clipped by 2 bases and J by 4 bases, with 12 bases between them. Germline V gene data show CDR1 as SQVTM and CDR2 as ANQGSEA. The CDR3 sequence is 14 residues long. The CDR3 DNA is TGCAGCGTTGAACTAGACGCGTTTTACAATGAGCAGTTCTTC. Its translation is CSVELDAFYNEQFF.

This clone was recorded a few times. The junction departs from the called germline gene at one end, perhaps through a read error. The rearrangement joins TRBV6-8 to TRBJ2-7; TRBD2 aligns across 13 bases. The CDR3 covers 15 residues. CDR1 and CDR2 (germline): MNHGY, SAAAGT. CDR3 sequence (DNA): TGTGCCATCAGTGGAGGGACTAGCGGGAACTACGAGCAGTACTTC. Protein: CAISGGTSGNYEQYF.

This chain links TRBV11-3 with TRBJ2-1; 8 nucleotides agree with TRBD1. The CDR3 consists of 15 residues. Germline CDR1 reads SGHNT; CDR2 reads YENEEA. The V and J ends lost 4 bases and 2 bases, in that order; junction bases with no gene match: 4. CDR3 bases: TGTGCCAGCAGCTCCACAGGGGGACCCTACAATGAGCAGTTCTTC. Its translation: CASSSTGGPYNEQFF.

This clone turned up a few times. The rearrangement uses TRBV18 and TRBJ2-7; possibly TRBD2 for D (6 bases). Germline-derived CDR1 and CDR2 are KGHSH and LQKENI. V was clipped by 4 bases and J by 2 bases, with 15 bases between them. The CDR3 consists of 15 residues. The CDR3 is CASSLRRDSTYEQYF. In DNA form, the CDR3 reads TGTGCCAGCTCACTTAGGCGGGACTCTACCTACGAGCAGTACTTC. Variable domain in full (rest from reference TRBV18 and TRBJ2-7): NAGVMQNPRHLVRRRGQEARLRCSPMKGHSHVYWYRQLPEEGLKFMVYLQKENIIDESGMPKERFSAEFPKEGPSILRIQQVVRGDSAAYFCASSLRRDSTYEQYFGPGTRLTVT.

The rearrangement joins TRBV6-8 to TRBJ1-1, with TRBD1 matching 7 bases. V shed 6 bases and J 0 bases; nucleotides not matched to a gene: 4. Germline CDR1 is MNHGY and CDR2 is SAAAGT. The CDR3 totals 14 residues. The CDR3 region has the DNA TGTGCCAGCAGGTACAGGGGCATGAACACTGAAGCTTTCTTT. This gives the protein CASRYRGMNTEAFF.

This clone has more than one count but fewer than ten. The J gene is TRBJ2-1, the V gene TRBV19; D may be TRBD2 (6 bases). The CDR3 totals 15 residues. The V end was cut by 5 bases, the J end by 5 bases, with 16 bases between. Germline V gene lookup returns CDR1 LNHDA and CDR2 SQIVND (reference sequence). This CDR3 is CASSPGAGRDNEQFF. The DNA for the CDR3 is TGTGCCAGTAGTCCTGGGGCGGGACGGGACAATGAGCAGTTCTTC.

This clone has a handful of counts. The V call is TRBV18, the J call TRBJ1-1; tentative D call: TRBD1 (6 bases). The germline CDR1 and CDR2 sequences are KGHSH and LQKENI. Trimming cost V 6 bases and J 6 bases, with 17 bases left between them. The CDR3 runs to 14 residues. CDR3 amino acids: CASSLDSGEAEAFF. The CDR3 region has the DNA TGTGCCAGCTCCCTGGACAGTGGGGAGGCTGAAGCTTTCTTT.

This clone was picked up a small number of times. V gene TRBV5-1 combines with J gene TRBJ2-7; D possibly matches TRBD1 or TRBD2 (5 bases each). V dropped 0 bases and J dropped 2 bases, with 9 bases sitting between them. The germline gives CDR1 SGHRS, CDR2 YFSETQ. The CDR3 totals 14 residues. DNA for the CDR3: TGCGCCAGCAGCTTGGTGCAGGGACCCTACGAGCAGTACTTC. Amino acid sequence: CASSLVQGPYEQYF.